Below, 2 T cell receptor beta chains from the same sample are listed, as sequenced in a study of T cells in Graves' hyperthyroidism and ophthalmopathy. Amplification of TCR beta CDR3 regions used RNA as the template. Carried out on the TCR CDR3, a first-round RT-PCR used the HTBI primer set. Each CDR3 protein gets one entry after TCRdb re-called the multiplex PCR reads with MiXCR. The data hold some 570,000 distinct CDR3 sequences, with over 15% observed a single time. The sample comprised blood. The receptors were gathered from a woman aged 18 to 35 with Graves' ophthalmopathy.

This chain uses TRBV25-1 with TRBJ1-4, with TRBD1 as a possible D gene (5 bases). Germline loops: CDR1 MGHDK, CDR2 SYGVNS. This CDR3 spans 18 amino acids. V dropped 10 bases and J dropped 0 bases, with 24 bases sitting between them. CDR3 amino acids: CAKKSTGTHPATNEKLFF. The CDR3 bases are TGTGCCAAAAAAAGTACTGGGACTCACCCGGCAACTAATGAAAAACTGTTTTTT.

The sample holds a few counts of this clonotype. V gene TRBV18 combines with J gene TRBJ2-1; no firm D call. The length of the CDR3 is 15 residues. Germline-derived CDR1 and CDR2 are KGHSH and LQKENI. Trimming shortened V by 0 bases and J by 2 bases, and 8 bases separated the two germline ends. CDR3 loop: CASSPPRVPYNEQFF. The CDR3 DNA reads as TGTGCCAGCTCACCACCGAGAGTTCCCTACAATGAGCAGTTCTTC. Based on the CDR3 plus reference TRBV18 and TRBJ2-1, the full variable domain is NAGVMQNPRHLVRRRGQEARLRCSPMKGHSHVYWYRQLPEEGLKFMVYLQKENIIDESGMPKERFSAEFPKEGPSILRIQQVVRGDSAAYFCASSPPRVPYNEQFFGPGTRLTVL.